The 19 T cell receptor beta chains below were found in one sample sequenced in a study of T cells in Graves' hyperthyroidism and ophthalmopathy. TCR beta CDR3 region amplification was performed from RNA transcripts. RT-PCR in the first round (using the HTBI primer set) targeted the TCR CDR3. TCRdb re-called the multiplex PCR reads through MiXCR, storing one row per CDR3 protein. The table includes some 570,000 distinct CDR3 sequences, approximately 15% detected once. The sample was blood. These receptors originate from a woman in her late teens or twenties with Graves' ophthalmopathy.

This chain uses TRBV12-3 or TRBV12-4 with TRBJ2-5; D call uncertain. Trimming pared 3 bases from V and 4 bases from J, leaving 9 bases between. The CDR3 is 13 residues long. CDR3 loop: CASSFPAAETQYF. The DNA of the CDR3 is TGTGCCAGCAGTTTTCCGGCGGCAGAGACCCAGTACTTC.

For this clonotype: A single base separates this from a much larger clone, so it may be a read error. The V call is TRBV11-2, the J call TRBJ2-3; a possible D gene is TRBD1 (6 bases). Germline lookup yields CDR1 SGHAT and CDR2 FQNNGV. V gave up 8 bases and J gave up 6 bases, with 15 bases separating them. The CDR3 is 13 residues long. The CDR3 protein is CASSGDTADTQYF. CDR3 in DNA: TGTGCCAGCTCAGGGGATACGGCCGATACGCAGTATTTT.

The chain recombines TRBV4-1 with TRBJ1-2, with 7 bases lining up with TRBD1. The germline V gene has CDR1 MGHRA and CDR2 YSYEKL. CDR3 length: 16 residues. Losses at the gene ends were 1 base for V and 0 bases for J; bases not matched to a gene: 5. CDR3 sequence (DNA): TGCGCCAGCAGCCAAGGTATAACAGGGGCTAACTATGGCTACACCTTC. This sequence encodes CASSQGITGANYGYTF.

This clonotype was seen ten or more times. This chain connects TRBV7-2 to TRBJ2-5, with D hard to call. This CDR3 has 11 residues. V lost 6 bases, J lost 9 bases, and 11 bases lay in between. Germline V lookup: CDR1 SGHTA, CDR2 FQGNSA. CDR3 nucleotide sequence: TGTGCCAGCAGGGCCCGGATATCCCAGTACTTC. Translated, it gives CASRARISQYF.

This clonotype was counted ten times or more. The V call is TRBV29-1, the J call TRBJ1-1, with unresolved D. The CDR3 has 12 amino acids. CDR1 SQVTM and CDR2 ANQGSEA come from the germline V gene. Trimming removed 1 base from V and 6 bases from J, with 9 bases in between. CDR3 nucleotide sequence: TGCAGCGTTGAAGTCCCGGGCTCTGAAGCTTTCTTT. This codes for CSVEVPGSEAFF.

Turning to this clonotype: Since a much larger clone is just one base distant, this may be a read error. The J gene is TRBJ1-1, the V gene TRBV6-1; D remains ambiguous. Germline V gene sequence: CDR1 MNHNS, CDR2 SASEGT. The CDR3 contains 13 residues. Between the trimmed V and J ends, which lost 4 bases and 5 bases, there was a span of 11 bases. The CDR3 DNA sequence: TGTGCCAGCAGTGGGCGGAAGAGAACTGAAGCTTTCTTT. Its protein is CASSGRKRTEAFF.

This clonotype was recorded many times. V is TRBV7-2 and J is TRBJ2-5, with D perhaps TRBD2 (6 bases). The V end lost 5 bases, the J end lost 2 bases, and 12 bases lay between the germline ends. Germline V gene lookup returns CDR1 SGHTA and CDR2 FQGNSA. The CDR3 consists of 14 residues. The CDR3 loop is CASSRIAEQETQYF. CDR3 in DNA: TGTGCCAGCAGCCGTATAGCGGAGCAAGAGACCCAGTACTTC.

This clonotype turned up a few times. The gene calls are TRBV2 and TRBJ1-5; D uncertain. The CDR3 has 11 residues. CDR1 is SNHLY, CDR2 FYNNEI, per germline. Trimming left V 6 bases short and J 9 bases short, with 9 bases between. DNA of the CDR3: TGTGCCAGCAGCCTAGCTGGGCCCCAGCATTTT. Encoded protein: CASSLAGPQHF.

This clonotype was detected many times. This rearrangement joins TRBV6-2 or TRBV6-3 to TRBJ2-1, with 7 positions matching TRBD2. J gave up 1 base and V 2 bases, and 23 bases lay outside the gene matches. Germline loops: CDR1 MNHEY, CDR2 SVGEGT. This CDR3 contains 22 residues. CDR3 in amino acids: CASSYTLRPASWSSGSYNEQFF. The CDR3 DNA reads as TGTGCCAGCAGTTACACGCTACGTCCCGCGTCATGGTCTAGCGGATCCTACAATGAGCAGTTCTTC.

This rearrangement joins TRBV7-9 to TRBJ1-5; D is unclear. The CDR3 loop spans 13 amino acids. CDR1 and CDR2 (germline): SEHNR, FQNEAQ (reference sequence). V was trimmed by 4 bases and J by 4 bases, leaving 8 bases between them. The CDR3 reads CASSSDQNQPQHF. The CDR3 DNA follows: TGTGCCAGCAGCTCCGACCAGAATCAGCCCCAGCATTTT.

This clonotype was recorded at least ten times. V gene TRBV28 combines with J gene TRBJ2-7; TRBD2 matches 10 bases. Trimming removed 3 bases from V and 9 bases from J; junction bases left unmatched: 11. Germline values: CDR1 MDHEN, CDR2 SYDVKM. This CDR3 has 15 residues. The CDR3 loop is CASSFLAGAFGRQYF. CDR3 bases: TGTGCCAGCAGTTTTCTAGCGGGAGCTTTTGGGCGGCAGTACTTC.

At least ten counts were recorded for this clonotype. The gene calls are TRBV2 and TRBJ1-1; TRBD1 aligns across 7 bases. Germline V gene data show CDR1 as SNHLY and CDR2 as FYNNEI. Trimming at V came to 8 bases and at J to 8 bases, leaving 5 bases not matched to a gene. The length of the CDR3 is 11 residues. CDR3 residues: CASGPDREAFF. The CDR3 DNA reads TGTGCCAGCGGGCCGGACAGGGAAGCTTTCTTT.

This clonotype was found many times. The V and J genes are TRBV20-1 and TRBJ2-2; 9 bases fit TRBD2. The CDR3 is made up of 15 amino acids. Trimming cost V 5 bases and J 5 bases; bases outside gene matches: 9. Germline V gene data show CDR1 as DFQATT and CDR2 as SNEGSKA (reference sequence). The CDR3 region is CSARLAGVRTGELFF. CDR3 coding DNA: TGCAGTGCTCGATTAGCGGGAGTACGAACCGGGGAGCTGTTTTTT.

This clonotype was detected many times. The chain couples TRBV3-1 to TRBJ2-7; 10 bases match TRBD1. This CDR3 has 15 residues. Losses at the gene ends were 4 bases for V and 3 bases for J; bases not matched to a gene: 6. Germline CDR1 and CDR2: LGHDT and YNNKEL (reference sequence). This CDR3 is CASSPRQGASYEQYF. CDR3 DNA: TGTGCCAGCAGCCCAAGACAGGGGGCAAGCTACGAGCAGTACTTC.

This clonotype was observed many times. The J gene is TRBJ1-4, the V gene TRBV5-1; D not resolved. The CDR3 is made up of 15 amino acids. Per the germline V gene, CDR1 is SGHRS and CDR2 is YFSETQ. V was shortened by 0 bases and J by 6 bases, with 12 bases between the two germline ends. The CDR3 protein is CASSLAVDGYEKLFF. CDR3 nucleotide sequence: TGCGCCAGCAGCTTGGCGGTGGACGGTTATGAAAAACTGTTTTTT.

V usage is TRBV18 and J usage is TRBJ2-3; D possibly uses TRBD1 or TRBD2 (5 bases each). V dropped 3 bases and J dropped 6 bases, with 19 bases sitting between them. The CDR3 totals 16 residues. Looked up from germline, CDR1 is KGHSH and CDR2 is LQKENI. The chain's CDR3 is CASSPYDSEGEDTQYF. The CDR3 region has the DNA TGTGCCAGCTCACCCTATGACAGTGAGGGTGAGGATACGCAGTATTTT.

This clonotype was picked up many times. The rearrangement uses TRBV5-1 and TRBJ1-2; 7 bases fit TRBD1. The CDR3 is 15 amino acids. V lost 4 bases and J lost 3; bases outside the gene matches: 9. CDR1 SGHRS and CDR2 YFSETQ come from the germline V gene. The CDR3 DNA follows: TGCGCCAGCAGCCAAAAGGGGGCGCGGGACTATGGCTACACCTTC. It specifies CASSQKGARDYGYTF.

Concerning this clonotype: This may be a read error, as it is one base from a much larger clone. The genes are TRBV11-1 and TRBJ2-1, with unresolved D. The CDR3 sequence is 12 residues long. V dropped 2 bases and J dropped 9 bases, with 8 bases sitting between them. Germline V gene lookup returns CDR1 SGHAT and CDR2 FQDESV (reference sequence). CDR3 in DNA: TGTGCCAGCAGCTTAAGACAAATTGAGCAGTTCTTC. It specifies CASSLRQIEQFF.

This clonotype appeared many times. The chain combines TRBV6-2 or TRBV6-3 with TRBJ2-1; 8 positions agree with TRBD2. Germline CDR1 MNHEY, CDR2 SVGEGT. Trimming took 7 bases from V and 3 from J; bases not matched to a gene: 5. This CDR3 contains 14 residues. The CDR3 region is CASKKAGVYNEQFF. The CDR3 bases are TGTGCCAGCAAAAAAGCGGGGGTCTACAATGAGCAGTTCTTC.